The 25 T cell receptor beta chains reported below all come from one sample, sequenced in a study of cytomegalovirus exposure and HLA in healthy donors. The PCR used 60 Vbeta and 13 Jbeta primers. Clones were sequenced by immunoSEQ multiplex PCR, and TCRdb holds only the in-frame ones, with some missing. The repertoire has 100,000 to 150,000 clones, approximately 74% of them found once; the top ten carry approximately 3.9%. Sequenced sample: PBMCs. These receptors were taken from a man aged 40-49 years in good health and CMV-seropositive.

The CDR3 here is CASSLVLNQETQYF. The CDR3 DNA is TGTGCCAGCAGCTTAGTACTGAACCAAGAGACCCAGTACTTC. The chain carries TRBV7-2 and TRBJ2-5, with unresolved D. Trimming took 1 base from V and 0 from J, leaving 6 bases between them. The CDR3 is 14 amino acids. The germline CDR1 and CDR2 sequences are SGHTA and FQGNSA.

The CDR3 DNA follows: TGTGCCAGCAGCTTCCGGGACAGGCCAGATACGCAGTATTTT. This encodes CASSFRDRPDTQYF. This sequence joins TRBV5-4 and TRBJ2-3; TRBD1 matches 8 bases. V trimming: 2 bases; J trimming: 4 bases; junction bases outside the gene matches: 3. Germline CDR1 reads SGHNT; CDR2 reads YYREEE (reference sequence). The CDR3 consists of 14 residues.

The CDR3 sequence: CASSMQGAQSTEAFF. The DNA of the CDR3 is TGTGCCAGTAGTATGCAGGGGGCCCAGAGCACTGAAGCTTTCTTT. The V gene is TRBV19, the J gene TRBJ1-1; 8 positions match TRBD1. The CDR3 spans 15 residues. From germline, CDR1 is LNHDA and CDR2 SQIVND (reference sequence). After removal of 3 bases from V and 4 bases from J, the junction contained 7 bases not matched to a gene.

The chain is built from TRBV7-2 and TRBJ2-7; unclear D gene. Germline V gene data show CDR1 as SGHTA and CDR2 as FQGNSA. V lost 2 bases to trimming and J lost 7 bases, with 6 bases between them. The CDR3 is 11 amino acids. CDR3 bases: TGTGCCAGCAGCTTAAGTGAGGAGCAGTACTTC. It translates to CASSLSEEQYF.

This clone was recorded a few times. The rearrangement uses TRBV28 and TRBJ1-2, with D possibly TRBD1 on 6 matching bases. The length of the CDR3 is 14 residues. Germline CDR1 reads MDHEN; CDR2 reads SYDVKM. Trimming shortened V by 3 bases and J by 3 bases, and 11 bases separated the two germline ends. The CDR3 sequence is CASSFPGVDYGYTF. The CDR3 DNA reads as TGTGCCAGCAGTTTTCCAGGGGTTGACTATGGCTACACCTTC.

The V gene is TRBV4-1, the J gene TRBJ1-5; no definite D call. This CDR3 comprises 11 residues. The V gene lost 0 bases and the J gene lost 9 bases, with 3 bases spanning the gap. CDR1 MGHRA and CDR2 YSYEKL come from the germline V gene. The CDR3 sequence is CASSQDGPQHF. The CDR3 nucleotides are TGCGCCAGCAGCCAAGACGGGCCCCAGCATTTT.

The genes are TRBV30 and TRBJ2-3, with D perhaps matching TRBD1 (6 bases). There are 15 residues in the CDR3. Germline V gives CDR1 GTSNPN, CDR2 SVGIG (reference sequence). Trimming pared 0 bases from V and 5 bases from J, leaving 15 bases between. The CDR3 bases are TGTGCCTGGAGTGTAGGGGGTGGGTCGGGAGATACGCAGTATTTT. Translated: CAWSVGGGSGDTQYF. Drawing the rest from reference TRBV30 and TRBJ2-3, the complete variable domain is SQTIHQWPATLVQPVGSPLSLECTVEGTSNPNLYWYRQAAGRGLQLLFYSVGIGQISSEVPQNLSASRPQDRQFILSSKKLLLSDSGFYLCAWSVGGGSGDTQYFGPGTRLTVL.

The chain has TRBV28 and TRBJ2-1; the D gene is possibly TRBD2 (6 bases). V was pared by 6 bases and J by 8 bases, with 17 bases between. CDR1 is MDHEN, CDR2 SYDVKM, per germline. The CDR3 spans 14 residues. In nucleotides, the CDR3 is TGTGCCAGCAGAAAAATAGGAGGGTTCGATGAGCAGTTCTTC. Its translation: CASRKIGGFDEQFF.

The CDR3 loop is CASTQRGQLLTEAFF. The CDR3 nucleotides read TGTGCCAGCACCCAGCGCGGACAGCTACTCACTGAAGCTTTCTTT. The V gene is TRBV7-9, the J gene TRBJ1-1; a possible D gene is TRBD1 (6 bases). V gave up 7 bases and J gave up 4 bases, with 19 bases separating them. The CDR3 is 15 amino acids. In germline, CDR1 is SEHNR, CDR2 FQNEAQ (reference sequence).

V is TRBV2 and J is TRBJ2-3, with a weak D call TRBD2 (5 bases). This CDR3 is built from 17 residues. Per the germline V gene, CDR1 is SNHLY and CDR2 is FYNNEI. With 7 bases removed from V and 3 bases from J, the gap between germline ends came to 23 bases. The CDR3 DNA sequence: TGTGCCAGCACACCGGGAACTCGAGCTATCGTGACAGATACGCAGTATTTT. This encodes CASTPGTRAIVTDTQYF.

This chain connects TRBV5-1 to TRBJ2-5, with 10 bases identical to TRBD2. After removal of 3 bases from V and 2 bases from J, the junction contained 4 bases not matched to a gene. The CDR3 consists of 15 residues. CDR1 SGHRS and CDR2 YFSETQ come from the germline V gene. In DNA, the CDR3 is TGCGCCAGCAGCTCCGGACTAGCGGTACAAGAGACCCAGTACTTC. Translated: CASSSGLAVQETQYF.

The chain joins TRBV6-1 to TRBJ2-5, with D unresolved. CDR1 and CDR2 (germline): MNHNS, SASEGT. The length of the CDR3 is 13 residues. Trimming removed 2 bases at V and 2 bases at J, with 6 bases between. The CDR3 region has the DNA TGTGCCAGCAGTGAAAACAGACAAGAGACCCAGTACTTC. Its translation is CASSENRQETQYF.

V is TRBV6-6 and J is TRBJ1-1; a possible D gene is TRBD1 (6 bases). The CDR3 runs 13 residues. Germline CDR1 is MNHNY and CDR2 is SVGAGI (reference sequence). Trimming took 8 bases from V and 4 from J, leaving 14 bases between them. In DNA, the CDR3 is TGTGCCAGCGGGGGCCAGGCGGGCACTGAAGCTTTCTTT. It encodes CASGGQAGTEAFF.

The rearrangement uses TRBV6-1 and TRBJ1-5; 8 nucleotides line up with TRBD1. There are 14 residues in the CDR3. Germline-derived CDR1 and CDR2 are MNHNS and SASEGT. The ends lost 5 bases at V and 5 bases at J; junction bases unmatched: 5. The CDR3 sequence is CASSRTGSDQPQHF. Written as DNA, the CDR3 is TGTGCCAGCAGTCGGACAGGGTCTGATCAGCCCCAGCATTTT.

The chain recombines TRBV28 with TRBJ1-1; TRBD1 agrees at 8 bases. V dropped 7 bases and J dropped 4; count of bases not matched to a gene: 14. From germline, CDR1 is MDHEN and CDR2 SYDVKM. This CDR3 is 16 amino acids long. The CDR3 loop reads CASTHSQQGVSTEAFF. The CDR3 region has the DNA TGTGCCAGCACTCATTCCCAACAGGGGGTGAGCACTGAAGCTTTCTTT.

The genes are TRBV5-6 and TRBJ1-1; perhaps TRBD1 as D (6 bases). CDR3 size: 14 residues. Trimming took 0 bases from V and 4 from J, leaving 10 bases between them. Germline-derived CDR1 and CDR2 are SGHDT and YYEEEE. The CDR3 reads CASSLGQGTTEAFF. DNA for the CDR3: TGTGCCAGCAGCTTGGGGCAGGGGACCACTGAAGCTTTCTTT.

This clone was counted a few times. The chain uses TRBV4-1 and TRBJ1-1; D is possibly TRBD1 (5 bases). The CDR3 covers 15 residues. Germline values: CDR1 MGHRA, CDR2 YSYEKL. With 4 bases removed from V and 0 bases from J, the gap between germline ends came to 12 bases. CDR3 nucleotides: TGCGCCAGCAGCCTAGGGAGGGGCTTGAACACTGAAGCTTTCTTT. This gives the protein CASSLGRGLNTEAFF.

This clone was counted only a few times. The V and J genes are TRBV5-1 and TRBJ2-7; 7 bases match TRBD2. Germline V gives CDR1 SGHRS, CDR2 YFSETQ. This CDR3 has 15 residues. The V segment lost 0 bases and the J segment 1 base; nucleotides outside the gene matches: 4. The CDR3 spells CASSLATGGSYEQYF. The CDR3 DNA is TGCGCCAGCAGCTTGGCCACGGGGGGATCCTACGAGCAGTACTTC.

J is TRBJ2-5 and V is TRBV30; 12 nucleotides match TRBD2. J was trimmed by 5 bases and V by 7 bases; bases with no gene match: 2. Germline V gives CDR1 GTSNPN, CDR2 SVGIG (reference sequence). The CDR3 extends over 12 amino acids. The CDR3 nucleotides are TGTGCCTTCCTAGCGGGGGGGGAGACCCAGTACTTC. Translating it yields CAFLAGGETQYF.

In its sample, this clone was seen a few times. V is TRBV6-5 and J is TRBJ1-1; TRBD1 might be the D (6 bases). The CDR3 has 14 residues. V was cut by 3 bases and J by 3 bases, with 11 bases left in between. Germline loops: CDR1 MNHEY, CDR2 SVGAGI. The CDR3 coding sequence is TGTGCCAGCAGTTATTCCAGGGGTGACACTGAAGCTTTCTTT. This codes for CASSYSRGDTEAFF.

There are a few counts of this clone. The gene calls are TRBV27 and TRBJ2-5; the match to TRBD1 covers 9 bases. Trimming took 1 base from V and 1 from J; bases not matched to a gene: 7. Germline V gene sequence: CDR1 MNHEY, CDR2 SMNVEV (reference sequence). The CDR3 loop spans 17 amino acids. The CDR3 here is CASSLWGQGFPQETQYF. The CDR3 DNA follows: TGTGCCAGCAGTTTATGGGGACAGGGCTTTCCCCAAGAGACCCAGTACTTC.

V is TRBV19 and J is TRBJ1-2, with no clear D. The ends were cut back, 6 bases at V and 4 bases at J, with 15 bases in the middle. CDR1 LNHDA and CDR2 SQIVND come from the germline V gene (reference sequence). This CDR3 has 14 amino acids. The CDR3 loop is CASRPPVPPYGYTF. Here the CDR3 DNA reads TGTGCCAGTAGGCCCCCGGTCCCCCCCTATGGCTACACCTTC.

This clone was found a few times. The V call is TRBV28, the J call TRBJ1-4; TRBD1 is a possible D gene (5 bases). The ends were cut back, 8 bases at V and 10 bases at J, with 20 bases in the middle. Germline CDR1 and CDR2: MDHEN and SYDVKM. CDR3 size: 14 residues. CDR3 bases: TGTGCCAGCTCGTGGGGGGGGGACGGACGAAAACTGTTTTTT. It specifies CASSWGGDGRKLFF.

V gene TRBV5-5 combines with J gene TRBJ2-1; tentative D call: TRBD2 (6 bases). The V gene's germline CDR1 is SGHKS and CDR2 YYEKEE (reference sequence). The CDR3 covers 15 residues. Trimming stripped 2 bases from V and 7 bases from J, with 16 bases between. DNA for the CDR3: TGTGCCAGCAGCTTCAGGGACTCCGGGGTTAATGAGCAGTTCTTC. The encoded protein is CASSFRDSGVNEQFF.

Here the CDR3 reads CASSLTSGPSTDTQYF. The DNA for the CDR3 is TGTGCCAGCAGCTTGACTAGCGGGCCTAGCACAGATACGCAGTATTTT. The rearrangement uses TRBV5-6 and TRBJ2-3, with 9 bases aligning to TRBD2. Trimming at V came to 1 base and at J to 0 bases, leaving 3 bases not matched to a gene. The germline V gene encodes CDR1 SGHDT and CDR2 YYEEEE. The CDR3 is 16 residues long.